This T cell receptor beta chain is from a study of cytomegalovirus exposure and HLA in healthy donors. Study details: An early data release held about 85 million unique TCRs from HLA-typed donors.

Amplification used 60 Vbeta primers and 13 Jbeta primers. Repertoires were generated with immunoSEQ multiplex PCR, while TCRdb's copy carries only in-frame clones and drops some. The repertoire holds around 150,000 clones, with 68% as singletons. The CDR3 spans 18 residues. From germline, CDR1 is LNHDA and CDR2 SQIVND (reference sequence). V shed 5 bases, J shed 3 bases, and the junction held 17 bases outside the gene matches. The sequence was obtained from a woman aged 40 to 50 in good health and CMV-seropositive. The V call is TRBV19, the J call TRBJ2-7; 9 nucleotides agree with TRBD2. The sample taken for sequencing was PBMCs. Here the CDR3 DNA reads TGTGCCAGTAGTCCTCCGGGACTAGCTTTGGGGAATATCTACGAGCAGTACTTC. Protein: CASSPPGLALGNIYEQYF. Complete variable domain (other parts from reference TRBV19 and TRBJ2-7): DGGITQSPKYLFRKEGQNVTLSCEQNLNHDAMYWYRQDPGQGLRLIYYSQIVNDFQKGDIAEGYSVSREKKESFPLTVTSAQKNPTAFYLCASSPPGLALGNIYEQYFGPGTRLTVT.